This paragraph reports one T cell receptor (beta chain). This clonotype is classified as medium-sized (0.01 to 0.1%). What antigen it recognizes has not been identified. Base qualities are not provided; no much larger clone lies one nucleotide away. Counted from cysteine to phenylalanine, this CDR3 has 15 amino acids. The CDR3 DNA has 45 bases and is translated from base 1. Relative to germline, V is missing 5 bases and J is missing 8 bases, with 12 bases of the junction outside any gene match. Reading the germline V gene gives CDR1 SGHTA and CDR2 FQGTGA. Reverse transcription of about 500 ng RNA was performed with SuperScript III using primers directed against the alpha and beta constant regions. Separate alpha and beta chain libraries were made by chain-specific third strand synthesis with multiplexing indices. The protocol used a single primer pair to amplify all rearrangements within a chain, which avoided primer bias, and attached molecular barcodes to each cDNA molecule. The SP2 sequencing primer site and a random hexamer were carried on a 5' RACE adapter, to which purified cDNA was joined by T4 RNA Ligase 1. With slow temperature ramps used to favor optimal annealing, second strand synthesis was primed from the SP2 site with Phusion polymerase. Joined together, two random hexamer sequences that had both been added before amplification formed the 12-nucleotide barcode of each molecule. P5 and P7 adapter elements plus a second index were added in a short first PCR, which was followed by a 23-cycle amplification PCR with P5s and P7 primers. Libraries received about 26 PCR cycles in total, were quantified on a Qubit, sized on a Bioanalyzer, and diluted to around 4 nM. Normalized libraries were sequenced on an Illumina MiSeq with 2 x 250 paired-end kits. Into approximately 10 ul Tris-Cl, the reverse transcription reactions were eluted following cleanup on MinElute columns. Adapter ligations were incubated for 23 hours at 16 degrees C and subsequently purified with AMPure XP beads at a 1:1 ratio. Turning to the authors' computational methods: Demultiplexed FASTQ files were processed with a modified Decombinator that output V, J, insert and barcode information. Sequences sharing a barcode but differing from the dominant sequence were discarded as errors, and barcodes clustered at Levenshtein distance 3 were counted to estimate original cDNA molecules. The R packages ineq, vegan, igraph and RCytoscape were used for downstream analyses, with IMGT nomenclature and CDR3 definitions applied. The authors computed V gene usage over distinct sequences and counted each TCR a single time to avoid skew from clonal expansion. Within a donor, similarity networks joined unique CDR3 amino acid sequences in every case where two of them were separated by a single Levenshtein edit. The authors compiled published HIV-specific CDR3s (approximately 92 alpha, several hundred beta) and CMV-specific CDR3s (about 14 alpha, fewer than 300 beta) and searched for them in the repertoires. Random subsampling to size-matched repertoires demonstrated that the decreased diversity in patients did not result from their lower sequence numbers. Clones were called with MiXCR by TCRdb after fastp trimmed the public reads at Q25, and only in-frame beta chains were retained. Rows are unified per CDR3 protein, each entry keeping the most common DNA and genes. Here the V and J calls rest on TCRdb's processing, not on the authors' analysis. This sample holds roughly 5,100 distinct CDR3 sequences; less than 6.5% were observed only once. The ten largest clones add up to roughly 31% of the sample.

The sample is drawn from a study of HIV-infected patients and healthy controls (dated by TCRdb to between 2012 and 2015). About the investigation overall: Although they stayed below normal ranges, CD4 counts in most of the 16 patients rose modestly but significantly after three months of therapy. The CD4:CD8 ratio rose slightly, whereas CD8 counts showed no consistent shift during early therapy. Patients exhibited no overall T-cell lymphocytopenia, and total CDR3 counts per chain were not significantly different from those of controls. Viral load fell below detection in about 75% of the 16 patients by the second bleed and in all patients following a further year of therapy. Whether deep TCR repertoire sequencing of small blood samples from HIV patients could capture immune perturbation and reconstitution was tested in the study.

General conclusions and limits of the study: The use of whole blood limited sequencing depth and precluded separation of the dynamics of distinct T-cell subpopulations. Pairing of alpha and beta chains was not determined in the samples. The study did not determine donor HLA types. Size-matched repertoire data did not replicate the apparent post-therapy recovery of the Gini index in HIV-infected patients. Compared with controls, HIV-infected patients showed significantly different mean usage of eight alpha and eight beta V genes. Differing numbers of distinct sequences in patients and controls hindered comparison, and size-matching assigned excessive weight to rare events in the HIV-infected data. MAIT cell alpha-chain CDR3s were present at high frequency in healthy controls but severely depleted in HIV+ repertoires. During therapy, a significant decrease in frequency was seen for HIV-associated CDR3s, whereas no significant change was found for CMV-associated CDR3s, although most of them became more frequent. Only two to three months of therapy was reflected in the treated samples, a period arguably too short to observe immune reconstitution given low adult thymic output. Processing included only sixteen HIV-infected individuals, and this was regarded by the authors as a major limit on how widely the findings apply. Slight age and sex profile differences between the study cohorts did not explain the observed diversity differences. Compared with untreated HIV+ repertoires, healthy control repertoires had roughly threefold more distinct CDR3s and a higher Shannon diversity. HIV-infected repertoires had significantly higher mean Gini indices than controls, possibly reflecting oligoclonality. By Jaccard index and by the count of highly shared sequences, healthy controls shared more CDR3s between individuals than HIV+ patients did.

Follow-up blood from HIV-infected patients was collected roughly three months, about 14 weeks, after antiretroviral therapy began. Whole blood was used without fractionating the cells, so the repertoire represented all peripheral T cells without sorting. For RNA extraction, 2 to 3 ml of peripheral blood was collected into Tempus tubes. Patients with febrile or AIDS-related illness, tumors, hepatitis B or C coinfection, immunomodulatory therapy, recent vaccination or treatment interruptions were excluded from enrollment. Residual genomic DNA was removed with the TURBO-DNase kit and globin mRNA was depleted with GLOBINclear.

The material was blood, obtained during antiretroviral therapy. The chain links TRBV7-3 with TRBJ2-1, with 7 bases aligning to TRBD2. The clonotype originates from an adult with HIV infection. The DNA sequence is as follows: TGTGCCAGCAGCCGACTAGCTTCACTATTGGATGAGCAGTTCTTC. Translated, this is CASSRLASLLDEQFF. Extended through the reference TRBV7-3 and TRBJ2-1 proteins, this CDR3 yields the full variable domain: GAGVSQTPSNKVTEKGKYVELRCDPISGHTALYWYRQSLGQGPEFLIYFQGTGAADDSGLPNDRFFAVRPEGSVSTLKIQRTERGDSAVYLCASSRLASLLDEQFFGPGTRLTVL.